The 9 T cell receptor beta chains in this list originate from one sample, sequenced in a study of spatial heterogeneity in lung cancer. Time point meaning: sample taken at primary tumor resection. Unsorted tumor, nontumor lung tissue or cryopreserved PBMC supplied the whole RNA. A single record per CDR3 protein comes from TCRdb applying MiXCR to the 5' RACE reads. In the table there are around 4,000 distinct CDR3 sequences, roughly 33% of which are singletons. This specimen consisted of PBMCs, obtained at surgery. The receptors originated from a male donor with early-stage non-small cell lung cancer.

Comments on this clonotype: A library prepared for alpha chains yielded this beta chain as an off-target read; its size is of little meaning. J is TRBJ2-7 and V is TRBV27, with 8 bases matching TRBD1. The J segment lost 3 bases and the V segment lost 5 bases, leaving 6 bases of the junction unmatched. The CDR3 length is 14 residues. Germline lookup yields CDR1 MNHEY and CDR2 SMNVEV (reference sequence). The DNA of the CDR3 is TGTGCCAGCAGTACCCAGGGGGCGAACTACGAGCAGTACTTC. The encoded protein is CASSTQGANYEQYF.

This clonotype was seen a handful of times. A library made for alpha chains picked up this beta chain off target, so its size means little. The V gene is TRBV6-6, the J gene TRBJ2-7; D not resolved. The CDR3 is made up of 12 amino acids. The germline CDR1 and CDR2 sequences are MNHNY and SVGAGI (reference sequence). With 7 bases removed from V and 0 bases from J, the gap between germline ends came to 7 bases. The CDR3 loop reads CASTSTSYEQYF. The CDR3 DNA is TGTGCCAGCACCAGTACCTCCTACGAGCAGTACTTC.

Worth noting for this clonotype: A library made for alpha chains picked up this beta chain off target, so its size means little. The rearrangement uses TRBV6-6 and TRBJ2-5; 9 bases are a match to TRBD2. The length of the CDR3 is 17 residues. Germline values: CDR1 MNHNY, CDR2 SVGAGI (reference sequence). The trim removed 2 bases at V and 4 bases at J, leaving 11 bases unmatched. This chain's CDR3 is CASSYPQMREGAETQYF. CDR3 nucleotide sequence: TGTGCCAGCAGTTACCCCCAGATGCGGGAGGGCGCAGAGACCCAGTACTTC.

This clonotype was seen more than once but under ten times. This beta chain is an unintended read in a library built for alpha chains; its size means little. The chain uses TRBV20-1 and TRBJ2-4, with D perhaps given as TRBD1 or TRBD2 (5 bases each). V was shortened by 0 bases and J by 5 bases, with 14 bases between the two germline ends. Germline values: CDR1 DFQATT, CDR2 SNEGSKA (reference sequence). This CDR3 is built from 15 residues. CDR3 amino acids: CSARDRPGSENIQYF. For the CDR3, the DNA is TGCAGTGCTAGAGATCGTCCAGGGAGTGAAAACATTCAGTACTTC.

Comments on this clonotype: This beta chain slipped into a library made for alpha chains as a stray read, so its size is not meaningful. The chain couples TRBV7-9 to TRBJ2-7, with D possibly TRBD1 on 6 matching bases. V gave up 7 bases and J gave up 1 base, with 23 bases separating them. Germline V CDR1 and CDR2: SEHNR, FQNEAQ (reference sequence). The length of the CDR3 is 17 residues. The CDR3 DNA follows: TGTGCCAGCAACTTGGGTTCCGGCGACAGGCGATCCTACGAGCAGTACTTC. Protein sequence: CASNLGSGDRRSYEQYF.

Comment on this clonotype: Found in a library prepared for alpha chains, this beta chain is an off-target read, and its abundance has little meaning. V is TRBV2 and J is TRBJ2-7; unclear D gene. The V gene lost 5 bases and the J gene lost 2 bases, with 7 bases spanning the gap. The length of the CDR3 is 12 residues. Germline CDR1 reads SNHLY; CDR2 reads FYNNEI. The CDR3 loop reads CASSSVTYEQYF. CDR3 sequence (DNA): TGTGCCAGCAGTTCGGTAACCTACGAGCAGTACTTC.

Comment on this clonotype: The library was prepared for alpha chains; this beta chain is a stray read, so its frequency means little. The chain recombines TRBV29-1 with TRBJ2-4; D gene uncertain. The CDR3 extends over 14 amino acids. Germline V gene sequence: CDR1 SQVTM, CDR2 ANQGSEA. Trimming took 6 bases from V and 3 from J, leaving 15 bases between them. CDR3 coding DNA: TGCAGCGTAGAGATGGGTTGGGACAAAAACATTCAGTACTTC. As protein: CSVEMGWDKNIQYF.

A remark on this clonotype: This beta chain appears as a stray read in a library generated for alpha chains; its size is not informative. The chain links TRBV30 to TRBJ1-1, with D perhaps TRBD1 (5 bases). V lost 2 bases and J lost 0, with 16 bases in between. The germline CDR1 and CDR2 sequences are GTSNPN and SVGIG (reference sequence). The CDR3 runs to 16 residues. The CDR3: CAWSPESGLMNTEAFF. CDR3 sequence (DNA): TGTGCCTGGAGTCCCGAGTCGGGGCTCATGAACACTGAAGCTTTCTTT.

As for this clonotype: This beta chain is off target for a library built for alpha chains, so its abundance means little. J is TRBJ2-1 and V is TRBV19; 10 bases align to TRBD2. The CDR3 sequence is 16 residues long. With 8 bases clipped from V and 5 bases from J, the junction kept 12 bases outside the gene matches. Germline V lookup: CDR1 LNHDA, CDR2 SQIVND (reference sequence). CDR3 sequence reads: CASRNKGSGRNNEQFF. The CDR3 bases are TGTGCCAGTCGAAACAAGGGTAGCGGGAGGAACAATGAGCAGTTCTTC.